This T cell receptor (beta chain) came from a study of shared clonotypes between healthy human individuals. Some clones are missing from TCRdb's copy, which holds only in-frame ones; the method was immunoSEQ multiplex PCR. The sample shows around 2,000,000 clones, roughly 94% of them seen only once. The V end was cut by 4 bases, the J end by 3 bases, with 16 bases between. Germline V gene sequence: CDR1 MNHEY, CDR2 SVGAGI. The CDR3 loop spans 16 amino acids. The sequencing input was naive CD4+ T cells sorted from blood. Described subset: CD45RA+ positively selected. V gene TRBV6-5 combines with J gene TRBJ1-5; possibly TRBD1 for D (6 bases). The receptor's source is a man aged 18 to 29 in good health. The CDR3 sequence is CASSSGTRASNQPQHF. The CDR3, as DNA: TGTGCCAGCAGTTCCGGGACAAGGGCCTCCAATCAGCCCCAGCATTTT.